This TCR beta chain was identified during a study of T cell changes during pregnancy in multiple sclerosis (dated by TCRdb to about 2019). Study-level background: Changes in the T cell repertoire over the course of pregnancy were examined in this study in women with multiple sclerosis.

From the cysteine up to the phenylalanine, the CDR3 has a length of 17 residues. Of the read, only the CDR3 DNA is kept; its 51 bases are in frame from base 1. Clipping removes 1 base from V and 6 bases from J, with 5 as the unmatched junction base count. CDR1 and CDR2 were assigned from the germline V gene as MGHRA and YSYEKL. To note about this clone: What this receptor recognizes is not known. Base qualities are not at hand, and no much larger clone is one base apart.

Library construction relied on the immunoSEQ multiplex PCR assay. What TCRdb holds here is the immuneACCESS table cut down to in-frame rearrangements. Part of the clones is not present; checked against another copy, under half of the missing clones reflect an unresolved V gene, and the others are unexplained. This sample is represented by some 40,000 clones; around nine tenths of them were singletons. The top ten hold 0.55% to 0.6% of the sample. The chain uses TRBV4-1 and TRBJ2-1; TRBD2 matches 14 bases in the middle. This TCR was sampled from a female donor with multiple sclerosis, enrolled in a pregnancy study. Sample: CD4+ T cells from peripheral blood mononuclear cells, taken in the first trimester of pregnancy. CDR3 protein: CASSQAPTSGGGNEQFF. The DNA reads TGCGCCAGCAGCCAAGCCCCGACTAGCGGGGGGGGCAATGAGCAGTTCTTC.